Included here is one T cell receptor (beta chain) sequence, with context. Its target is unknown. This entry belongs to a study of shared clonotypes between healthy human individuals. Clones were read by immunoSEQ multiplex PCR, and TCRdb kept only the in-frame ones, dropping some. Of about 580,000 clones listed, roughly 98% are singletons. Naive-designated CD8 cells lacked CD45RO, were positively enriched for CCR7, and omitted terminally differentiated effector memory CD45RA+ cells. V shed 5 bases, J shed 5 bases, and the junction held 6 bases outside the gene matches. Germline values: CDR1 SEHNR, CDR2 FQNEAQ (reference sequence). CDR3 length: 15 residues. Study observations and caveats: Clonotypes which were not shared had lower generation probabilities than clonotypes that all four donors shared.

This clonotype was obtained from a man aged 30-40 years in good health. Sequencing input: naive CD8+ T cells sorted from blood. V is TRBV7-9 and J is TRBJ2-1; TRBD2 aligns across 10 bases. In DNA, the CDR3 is TGTGCCAGCAGCGCGACTAGCGGGTCTGACAATGAGCAGTTCTTC. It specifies CASSATSGSDNEQFF.